A selection of T cell receptor beta chains follows, all from one sample in a study of blood T cell repertoires in COVID-19. Generated by immunoSEQ multiplex PCR, the TCRdb table keeps only in-frame clones and is missing some. The sample includes fewer than 75,000 clones, roughly 80% of them seen just once. Sample: peripheral blood. All receptors come from a human donor in a cohort sampled during active COVID-19. The CDR3 runs from the conserved cysteine through the conserved F or W. Fields, in order: clone size, D gene, J gene, V gene, CDR3 protein, CDR3 DNA. A D gene is named only where the DNA matches it firmly. The size of a clone is reported for some rows only, either as once, few or many, or as a class for expanded clones.

>.|TRBD1|TRBJ1-1|TRBV2
CASRDWTGGTEAFF
TGTGCCAGCAGGGATTGGACAGGGGGCACTGAAGCTTTCTTT
>few|TRBD2|TRBJ2-2|TRBV7-3
CASSTGLAGTGELFF
TGTGCCAGCAGCACGGGGCTAGCGGGGACCGGGGAGCTGTTTTTT
>.|TRBD1|TRBJ1-3|TRBV3-1/TRBV3-2
CASREQGPPLYF
TGTGCCAGCAGGGAACAGGGGCCACCCCTATATTTT
>.|.|TRBJ2-2|TRBV7-2
CASKVGRSTGELFF
TGTGCCAGCAAGGTGGGGAGGAGCACCGGGGAGCTGTTTTTT
>.|.|TRBJ1-1|TRBV7-3
CASSRQPNTEAFF
TGTGCCAGCAGCCGACAGCCGAACACTGAAGCTTTCTTT
>.|.|TRBJ2-5|TRBV7-3
CASSLTGAWETQYF
TGTGCCAGCAGCTTAACGGGGGCCTGGGAGACCCAGTACTTC
>.|.|TRBJ2-7|TRBV18
CASSIDTSSYEQYF
TGTGCCAGCTCAATCGACACATCCTCCTACGAGCAGTACTTC
>.|.|TRBJ1-2|TRBV18
CASSPLIGEVNGYTF
TGTGCCAGCTCACCCCTTATCGGGGAAGTGAATGGCTACACCTTC
>.|.|TRBJ2-4|TRBV28
CASRSFEALAKNIQYF
TGTGCCAGCAGGTCCTTTGAAGCCCTAGCCAAAAACATTCAGTACTTC
>.|.|TRBJ1-2|TRBV2
CASSEMGSNYGYTF
TGTGCCAGCAGTGAAATGGGCAGTAACTATGGCTACACCTTC
>.|TRBD1|TRBJ1-2|TRBV18
CASSQDRDYGYTF
TGTGCCAGCTCGCAGGACAGGGACTATGGCTACACCTTC
>.|TRBD1|TRBJ1-1|TRBV5-1
CASSFSTGGSSEAFF
TGCGCCAGCAGCTTCTCGACAGGGGGTTCTTCTGAAGCTTTCTTT
>.|TRBD2|TRBJ2-3|TRBV18
CASSRTSGSTDTQYF
TGTGCCAGCTCACGGACTAGCGGTAGCACAGATACGCAGTATTTT
>.|TRBD1|TRBJ1-4|TRBV6-5
CASSYGQGRNEKLFF
TGTGCCAGCAGTTACGGACAGGGTCGAAATGAAAAACTGTTTTTT
>.|TRBD1|TRBJ2-5|TRBV5-4
CASSIGQGVQETQYF
TGTGCCAGCAGCATAGGACAGGGCGTCCAAGAGACCCAGTACTTC
>.|TRBD1|TRBJ1-3|TRBV30
CAWITGVGNTIYF
TGTGCCTGGATCACAGGGGTTGGAAACACCATATATTTT
>.|.|TRBJ2-7|TRBV2
CASSEQGQGYEQYF
TGTGCCAGCAGTGAACAGGGACAAGGCTACGAGCAGTACTTC
>few|.|TRBJ1-1|TRBV6-5
CASRQGNTEAFF
TGTGCCAGCAGACAGGGGAACACTGAAGCTTTCTTT
>.|TRBD1|TRBJ1-2|TRBV2
CASSQQGDGYTF
TGTGCCAGCAGCCAACAGGGGGATGGCTACACCTTC
>.|TRBD1|TRBJ1-2|TRBV3-1/TRBV3-2
CASSQDATGGGYTF
TGTGCCAGCAGCCAAGACGCAACAGGGGGTGGCTACACCTTC
>few|TRBD1|TRBJ2-1|TRBV11-2
CASSLLEGASEQFF
TGTGCCAGCAGCTTATTAGAGGGGGCGAGCGAGCAGTTCTTC
>.|.|TRBJ2-3|TRBV24-1
CATSSTGDTQYF
TGTGCCACCAGTTCTACGGGGGATACGCAGTATTTT
>.|.|TRBJ1-5|TRBV27
CASSLGWSQPQHF
TGTGCCAGCAGTTTAGGGTGGAGTCAGCCCCAGCATTTT
>.|TRBD1|TRBJ1-6|TRBV5-4
CASSTGDRVPLHF
TGTGCCAGCAGCACAGGTGACAGGGTTCCCCTCCACTTT
>.|TRBD1|TRBJ2-7|TRBV3-1/TRBV3-2
CASSLQGVEQYF
TGTGCCAGCAGCCTTCAGGGGGTTGAGCAGTACTTC
>.|TRBD1|TRBJ1-2|TRBV30
CAWGTQGARNGYTF
TGTGCCTGGGGGACACAGGGGGCTAGGAATGGCTACACCTTC
>.|.|TRBJ1-1|TRBV5-5
CASSLMGLLNTEAFF
TGTGCCAGCAGCCTCATGGGCCTTTTGAACACTGAAGCTTTCTTT
>.|TRBD1|TRBJ1-3|TRBV3-1/TRBV3-2
CASSRQGTGNTIYF
TGTGCCAGCAGCCGACAGGGAACCGGAAACACCATATATTTT
>.|TRBD1|TRBJ1-2|TRBV3-1/TRBV3-2
CASSTGQVANYGYTF
TGTGCCAGCAGCACCGGACAGGTAGCTAACTATGGCTACACCTTC
>.|.|TRBJ2-5|TRBV18
CASSPQIQETQYF
TGTGCCAGCTCACCTCAGATACAAGAGACCCAGTACTTC
>.|.|TRBJ1-4|TRBV4-2
CASSQGQLPTNEKLFF
TGTGCCAGCAGCCAAGGACAGCTCCCAACTAATGAAAAACTGTTTTTT
>.|.|TRBJ1-2|TRBV6-5
CASSQPGTYYGYTF
TGTGCCAGCAGCCAGCCAGGGACTTACTATGGCTACACCTTC
>.|.|TRBJ1-4|TRBV28
CASSWGLGEKLFF
TGTGCCAGCAGTTGGGGGCTTGGGGAAAAACTGTTTTTT
>.|TRBD1|TRBJ1-2|TRBV27
CATTSGTGDYGYTF
TGTGCCACAACTTCCGGGACAGGGGACTATGGCTACACCTTC
>once|.|TRBJ2-5|TRBV7-2
CASSRTGRKETQYF
TGTGCCAGCAGCCGGACTGGACGGAAAGAGACCCAGTACTTC
>.|.|TRBJ2-7|TRBV10-3
CAISEPSNDEQYF
TGTGCCATCAGTGAGCCCAGTAACGACGAGCAGTACTTC
>.|.|TRBJ1-2|TRBV5-4
CASSLAAGDGYTF
TGTGCCAGCAGCTTGGCGGCAGGGGATGGCTACACCTTC
>few|.|TRBJ2-7|TRBV25-1
CASTGTPSYEQYF
TGTGCCAGCACGGGGACACCCTCCTACGAGCAGTACTTC
>.|.|TRBJ2-6|TRBV6-2/TRBV6-3
CASSYSSAGRTGANVLTF
TGTGCCAGCAGTTACTCGAGTGCCGGGAGAACTGGGGCCAACGTCCTGACTTTC
>.|.|TRBJ1-4|TRBV11-3
CASSPGGGRGEKLFF
TGTGCCAGCAGCCCCGGTGGGGGCCGTGGTGAAAAACTGTTTTTT
>once|TRBD1|TRBJ2-7|TRBV24-1
CATSDLPGQGINEQYF
TGTGCCACCAGTGATCTGCCGGGACAGGGTATCAACGAGCAGTACTTC
>few|TRBD1|TRBJ2-7|TRBV28
CASSVLGNRGSHEQYF
TGTGCCAGCAGCGTCCTGGGGAACAGGGGGTCCCACGAGCAGTACTTC
>.|.|TRBJ1-6|TRBV6-6
CASSPAGTPRGNSPLHF
TGTGCCAGCAGTCCCGCCGGGACACCGCGTGGGAATTCACCCCTCCACTTT
>.|.|TRBJ2-6|TRBV12-1
CASSSAKPINVLTF
TGTGCCAGCAGTAGCGCAAAGCCTATCAACGTCCTGACTTTC
>.|.|TRBJ1-1|TRBV3-1/TRBV3-2
CASSLQGGFSFTEAFF
TGTGCCAGCAGTCTACAGGGAGGGTTTAGTTTTACTGAAGCTTTCTTT
>.|.|TRBJ1-3|TRBV9
CASSVGGPGNTIYF
TGTGCCAGCAGCGTAGGAGGCCCTGGAAACACCATATATTTT
>.|.|TRBJ1-3|TRBV28
CASIGVSGNTIYF
TGTGCCAGCATAGGGGTATCTGGAAACACCATATATTTT
>.|.|TRBJ1-1|TRBV20-1
CSASPPRRNTEAFF
TGCAGTGCTAGTCCCCCCCGGAGGAACACTGAAGCTTTCTTT
>.|TRBD1|TRBJ2-7|TRBV19
CASSITGQVSEQYF
TGTGCCAGTAGTATAACCGGACAGGTGTCCGAGCAGTACTTC
>few|TRBD1|TRBJ2-2|TRBV4-1
CASSRRQGQGGSNTGELFF
TGCGCCAGCAGCCGCCGCCAGGGACAGGGGGGTTCGAACACCGGGGAGCTGTTTTTT
>.|TRBD1|TRBJ1-1|TRBV4-1
CASSPTGATEAFF
TGCGCCAGCAGCCCCACAGGGGCGACTGAAGCTTTCTTT
>.|.|TRBJ2-3|TRBV7-2
CASSLHGSTDTQYF
TGTGCCAGCAGCTTGCACGGTAGCACAGATACGCAGTATTTT
>.|.|TRBJ2-1|TRBV6-5
CASSYGGEGAYNEQFF
TGTGCCAGCAGTTACGGGGGGGAGGGGGCCTACAATGAGCAGTTCTTC
>once|TRBD1|TRBJ1-1|TRBV6-5
CASTRDRGRTEAFF
TGTGCCAGCACGAGGGACAGGGGGCGAACTGAAGCTTTCTTT
>.|.|TRBJ2-5|TRBV28
CASMLGGAGGQETQYF
TGTGCCAGCATGCTAGGTGGGGCAGGCGGACAAGAGACCCAGTACTTC
>.|.|TRBJ2-4|TRBV11-2
CASSPFGGNIQYF
TGTGCCAGCAGCCCCTTCGGCGGAAACATTCAGTACTTC
>.|TRBD1|TRBJ2-7|TRBV19
CASGKTGLSYEQYF
TGTGCCAGTGGGAAGACAGGGTTAAGCTACGAGCAGTACTTC
>.|.|TRBJ2-7|TRBV24-1
CATSVRGQEQYF
TGTGCCACCAGTGTCAGGGGTCAGGAGCAGTACTTC
>.|.|TRBJ1-5|TRBV12-3/TRBV12-4
CASSFGGQPQHF
TGTGCCAGCAGTTTCGGAGGTCAGCCCCAGCATTTT
>.|.|TRBJ2-5|TRBV24-1
CATSDSSPGESLTQYF
TGTGCCACCAGTGATTCCTCCCCGGGGGAGTCATTGACCCAGTACTTC